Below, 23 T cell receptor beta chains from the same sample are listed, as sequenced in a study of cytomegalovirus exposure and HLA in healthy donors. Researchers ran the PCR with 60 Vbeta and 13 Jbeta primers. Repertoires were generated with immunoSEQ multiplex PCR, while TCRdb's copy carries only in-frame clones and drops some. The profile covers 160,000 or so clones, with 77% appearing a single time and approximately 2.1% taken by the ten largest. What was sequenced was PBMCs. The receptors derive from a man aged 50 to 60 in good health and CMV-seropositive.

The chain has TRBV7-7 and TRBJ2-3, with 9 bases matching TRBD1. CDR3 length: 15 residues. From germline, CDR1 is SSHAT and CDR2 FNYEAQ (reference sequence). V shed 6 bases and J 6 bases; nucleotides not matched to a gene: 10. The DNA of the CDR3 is TGTGCCAGCAGTTCCGGGACAGGGAGGGTGGATACGCAGTATTTT. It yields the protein CASSSGTGRVDTQYF.

CDR3 region: CAWNLKLAKYQETQYF. The CDR3 coding sequence is TGTGCCTGGAACCTAAAACTAGCGAAATACCAAGAGACCCAGTACTTC. The chain recombines TRBV30 with TRBJ2-5; TRBD2 agrees at 7 bases. The CDR3 is 16 amino acids. Germline V gives CDR1 GTSNPN, CDR2 SVGIG (reference sequence). V dropped 4 bases and J dropped 0; count of bases not matched to a gene: 11.

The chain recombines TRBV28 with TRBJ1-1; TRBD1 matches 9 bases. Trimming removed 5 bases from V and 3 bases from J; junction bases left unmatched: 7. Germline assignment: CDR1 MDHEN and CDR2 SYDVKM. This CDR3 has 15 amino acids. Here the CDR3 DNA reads TGTGCCAGCAGTGGGAACAGGGGGCGGGACACTGAAGCTTTCTTT. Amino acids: CASSGNRGRDTEAFF.

The CDR3 loop is CASSSTTVNYGYTF. The DNA of the CDR3 is TGCGCCAGCTCGTCGACCACAGTGAACTATGGCTACACCTTC. The chain employs TRBV5-1 and TRBJ1-2; no clear D gene. Trimming took 7 bases from V and 2 from J, leaving 15 bases between them. The V gene's germline CDR1 is SGHRS and CDR2 YFSETQ. The CDR3 loop spans 14 amino acids.

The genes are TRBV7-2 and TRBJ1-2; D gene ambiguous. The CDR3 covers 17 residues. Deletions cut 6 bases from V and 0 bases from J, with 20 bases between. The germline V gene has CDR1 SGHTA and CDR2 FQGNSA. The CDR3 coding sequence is TGTGCCAGCAGTTCAAAGCGGGGAGAGAGAGCTAACTATGGCTACACCTTC. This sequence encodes CASSSKRGERANYGYTF. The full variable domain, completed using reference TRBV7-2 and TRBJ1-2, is GAGVSQSPSNKVTEKGKDVELRCDPISGHTALYWYRQSLGQGLEFLIYFQGNSAPDKSGLPSDRFSAERTGGSVSTLTIQRTQQEDSAVYLCASSSKRGERANYGYTFGSGTRLTVV.

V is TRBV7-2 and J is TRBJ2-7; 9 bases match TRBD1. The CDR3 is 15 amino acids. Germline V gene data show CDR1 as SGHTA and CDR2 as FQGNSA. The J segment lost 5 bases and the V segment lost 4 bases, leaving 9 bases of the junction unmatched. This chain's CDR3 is CASSSLGTGKHEQYF. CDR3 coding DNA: TGTGCCAGCAGCTCCCTGGGGACAGGGAAGCACGAGCAGTACTTC.

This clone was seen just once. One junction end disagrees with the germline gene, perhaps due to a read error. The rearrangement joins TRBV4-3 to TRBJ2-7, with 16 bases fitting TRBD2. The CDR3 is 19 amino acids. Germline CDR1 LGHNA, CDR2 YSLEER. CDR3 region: CASIQGGIPGLAGGPEQYF. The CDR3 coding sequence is TGCGCCAGCATCCAAGGGGGGATACCGGGACTAGCGGGGGGGCCCGAGCAGTACTTC.

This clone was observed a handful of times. The CDR3 reads CASSGGLSTDTQYF. CDR3 coding DNA: TGCGCCAGCAGCGGGGGACTGAGCACAGATACGCAGTATTTT. This chain joins TRBV5-1 and TRBJ2-3, with D possibly TRBD2 on 6 matching bases. Trimming took off 4 bases at V and 0 bases at J, with 9 bases between the two ends. There are 14 residues in the CDR3. CDR1 and CDR2 from the germline V gene are SGHRS and YFSETQ.

The chain's CDR3 is CASSAGGAGKNIQYF. For the CDR3, the DNA is TGCGCCAGCAGTGCTGGGGGCGCCGGCAAAAACATTCAGTACTTC. The rearrangement uses TRBV10-1 and TRBJ2-4, with TRBD1 as a possible D gene (6 bases). CDR1 WNHNN and CDR2 SYGVQD come from the germline V gene (reference sequence). V lost 4 bases, J lost 3 bases, and 13 bases lay in between. The CDR3 has 15 residues.

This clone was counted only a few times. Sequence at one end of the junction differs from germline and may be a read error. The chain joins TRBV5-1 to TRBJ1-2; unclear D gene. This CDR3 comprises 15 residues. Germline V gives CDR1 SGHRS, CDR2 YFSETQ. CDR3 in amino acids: CASSFDLDGVGGYTF. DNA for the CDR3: TGTGCCAGCAGCTTTGATTTGGACGGGGTCGGGGGCTACACCTTC. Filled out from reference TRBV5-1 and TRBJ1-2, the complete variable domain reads KAGVTQTPRYLIKTRGQQVTLSCSPISGHRSVSWYQQTPGQGLQFLFEYFSETQRNKGNFPGRFSGRQFSNSRSEMNVSTLELGDSALYLCASSFDLDGVGGYTFGSGTRLTVV.

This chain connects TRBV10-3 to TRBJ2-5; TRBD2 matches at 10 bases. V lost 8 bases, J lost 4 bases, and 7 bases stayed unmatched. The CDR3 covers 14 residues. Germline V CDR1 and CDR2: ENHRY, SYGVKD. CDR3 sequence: CAIGVAGGSETQYF. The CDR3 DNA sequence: TGTGCCATCGGTGTAGCGGGAGGTTCAGAGACCCAGTACTTC.

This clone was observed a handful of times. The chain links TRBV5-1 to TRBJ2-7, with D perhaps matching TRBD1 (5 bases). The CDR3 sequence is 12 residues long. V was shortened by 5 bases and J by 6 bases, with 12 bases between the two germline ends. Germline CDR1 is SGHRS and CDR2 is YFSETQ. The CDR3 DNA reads TGCGCCAGCAGACCGCAGGGTGGCGAGCAGTACTTC. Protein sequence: CASRPQGGEQYF.

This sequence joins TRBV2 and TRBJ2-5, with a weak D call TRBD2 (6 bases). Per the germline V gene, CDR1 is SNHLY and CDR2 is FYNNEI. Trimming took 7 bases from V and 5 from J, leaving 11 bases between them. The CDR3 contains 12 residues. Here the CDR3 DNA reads TGTGCCAGCACCCAAGGGAGGGAGACCCAGTACTTC. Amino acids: CASTQGRETQYF.

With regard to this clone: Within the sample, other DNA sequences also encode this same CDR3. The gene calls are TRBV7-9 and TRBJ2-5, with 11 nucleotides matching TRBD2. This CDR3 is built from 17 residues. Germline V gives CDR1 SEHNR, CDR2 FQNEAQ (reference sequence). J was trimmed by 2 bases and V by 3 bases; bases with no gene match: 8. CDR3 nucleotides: TGTGCCAGCAGCTTCGGGCTTAGCGGGGGGGGTCAAGAGACCCAGTACTTC. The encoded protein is CASSFGLSGGGQETQYF.

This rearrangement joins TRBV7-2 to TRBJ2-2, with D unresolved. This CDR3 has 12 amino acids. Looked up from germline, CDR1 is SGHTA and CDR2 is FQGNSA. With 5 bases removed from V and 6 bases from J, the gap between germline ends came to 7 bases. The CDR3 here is CASSLEAGELFF. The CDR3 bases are TGTGCCAGCAGCCTCGAGGCCGGGGAGCTGTTTTTT. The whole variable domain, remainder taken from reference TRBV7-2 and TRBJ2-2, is GAGVSQSPSNKVTEKGKDVELRCDPISGHTALYWYRQSLGQGLEFLIYFQGNSAPDKSGLPSDRFSAERTGGSVSTLTIQRTQQEDSAVYLCASSLEAGELFFGEGSRLTVL.

For the CDR3, the DNA is TGTGCCAGCAGTGACGGACTAGCCCAGGAGTACTTC. Protein sequence: CASSDGLAQEYF. The chain employs TRBV25-1 and TRBJ2-5, with 8 bases fitting TRBD2. CDR1 and CDR2 (germline): MGHDK, SYGVNS. The CDR3 length is 12 residues. Losses at the gene ends were 3 bases for V and 12 bases for J; bases not matched to a gene: 6.

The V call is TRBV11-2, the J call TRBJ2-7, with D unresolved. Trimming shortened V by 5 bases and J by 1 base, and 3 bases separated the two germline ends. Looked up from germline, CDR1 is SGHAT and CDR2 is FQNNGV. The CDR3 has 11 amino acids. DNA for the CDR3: TGTGCCAGCAGCCCGTCCTACGAGCAGTACTTC. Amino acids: CASSPSYEQYF.

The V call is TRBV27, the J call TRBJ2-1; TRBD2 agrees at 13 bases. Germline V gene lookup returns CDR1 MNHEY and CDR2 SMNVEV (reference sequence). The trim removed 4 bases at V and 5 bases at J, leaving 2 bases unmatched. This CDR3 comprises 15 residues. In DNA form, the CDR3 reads TGTGCCAGCAGTTCGACTAGCGGGGGGAACAATGAGCAGTTCTTC. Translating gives CASSSTSGGNNEQFF.

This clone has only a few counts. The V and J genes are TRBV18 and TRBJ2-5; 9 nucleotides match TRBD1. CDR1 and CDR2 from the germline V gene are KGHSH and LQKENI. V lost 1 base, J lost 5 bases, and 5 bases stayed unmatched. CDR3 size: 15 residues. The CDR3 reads CASSPLGQGWETQYF. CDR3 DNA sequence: TGTGCCAGCTCACCACTCGGACAGGGGTGGGAGACCCAGTACTTC.

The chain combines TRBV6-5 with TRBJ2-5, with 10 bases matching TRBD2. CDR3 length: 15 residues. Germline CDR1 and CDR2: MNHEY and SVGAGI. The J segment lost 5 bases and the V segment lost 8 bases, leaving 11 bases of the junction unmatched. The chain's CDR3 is CASCPSGGAGETQYF. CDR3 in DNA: TGTGCCAGCTGTCCCAGCGGGGGGGCCGGGGAGACCCAGTACTTC.

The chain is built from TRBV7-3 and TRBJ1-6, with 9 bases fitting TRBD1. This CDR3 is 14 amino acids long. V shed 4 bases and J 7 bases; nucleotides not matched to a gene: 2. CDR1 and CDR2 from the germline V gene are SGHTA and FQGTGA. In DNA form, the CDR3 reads TGTGCCAGCAGCTCCGGGACAGGGAATTCACCCCTCCACTTT. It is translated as CASSSGTGNSPLHF.

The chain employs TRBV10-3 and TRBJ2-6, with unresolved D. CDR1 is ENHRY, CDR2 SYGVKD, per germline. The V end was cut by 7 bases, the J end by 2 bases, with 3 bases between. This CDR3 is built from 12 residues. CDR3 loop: CAIKPGANVLTF. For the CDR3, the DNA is TGTGCCATCAAGCCTGGGGCCAACGTCCTGACTTTC.

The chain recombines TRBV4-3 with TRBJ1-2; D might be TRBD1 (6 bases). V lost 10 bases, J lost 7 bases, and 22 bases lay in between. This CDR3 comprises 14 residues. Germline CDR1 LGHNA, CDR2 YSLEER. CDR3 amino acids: CATSGTLNRAGYTF. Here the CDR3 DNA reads TGCGCCACTTCAGGTACGTTGAACAGGGCTGGCTACACCTTC.